This T cell receptor beta chain is drawn from a study of cytomegalovirus exposure and HLA in healthy donors. The PCR contained 60 Vbeta and 13 Jbeta primers. Sequencing used immunoSEQ multiplex PCR; TCRdb keeps in-frame clones, though not all of them. The repertoire holds 130,000 to 150,000 clones, with almost 80% as singletons. Germline V gene lookup returns CDR1 MNHEY and CDR2 SVGAGI. Trimming shortened V by 0 bases and J by 3 bases, and 3 bases separated the two germline ends. This CDR3 is 12 amino acids long. Study-wide results and caveats: Common viral pathogens seemed, in a later analysis, to connect with several of the most significant clusters. Researchers catalogued about 150 TCR beta chains as cytomegalovirus-associated. In an earlier analysis, most TCR beta V segments were productive about 87% or about 30% of the time. Sequencing depth across donors, presence/absence analyses assumed, was roughly uniform.

The table lists this clone with a few counts. Its target is not known. The chain carries TRBV6-5 and TRBJ2-7; no clear D gene. The receptor was derived from a woman in her twenties or thirties in good health and CMV-seronegative. Sequenced input: PBMCs. The CDR3 DNA sequence: TGTGCCAGCAGTTACTCTCGCTACGAGCAGTACTTC. Translating gives CASSYSRYEQYF.